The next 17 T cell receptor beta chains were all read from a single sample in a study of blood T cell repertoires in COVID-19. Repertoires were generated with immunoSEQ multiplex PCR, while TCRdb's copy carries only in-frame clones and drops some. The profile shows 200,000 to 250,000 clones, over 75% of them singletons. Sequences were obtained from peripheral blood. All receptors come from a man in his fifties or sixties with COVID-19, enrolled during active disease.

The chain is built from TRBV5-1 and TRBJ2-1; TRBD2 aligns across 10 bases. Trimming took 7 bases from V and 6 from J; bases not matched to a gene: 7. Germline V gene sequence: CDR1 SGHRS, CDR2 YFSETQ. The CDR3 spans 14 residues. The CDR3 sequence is CASGTSGIINEQFF. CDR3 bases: TGCGCCAGCGGCACTAGCGGGATTATCAATGAGCAGTTCTTC.

CDR3 amino acids: CASSYRLGDSGNTIYF. The CDR3 DNA is TGTGCCAGCAGTTACAGGCTAGGGGACTCTGGAAACACCATATATTTT. This chain uses TRBV6-5 with TRBJ1-3, with D possibly TRBD1 on 5 matching bases. Germline V gives CDR1 MNHEY, CDR2 SVGAGI. This CDR3 region has 16 residues. V was clipped by 2 bases and J by 0 bases, with 11 bases between them.

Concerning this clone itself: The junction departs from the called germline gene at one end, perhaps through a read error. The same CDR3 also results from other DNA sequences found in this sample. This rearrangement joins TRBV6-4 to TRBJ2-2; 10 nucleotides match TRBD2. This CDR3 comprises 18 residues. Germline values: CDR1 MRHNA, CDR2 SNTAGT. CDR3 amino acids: CASSANAAGGQNTGELFF. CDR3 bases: TGCGCCAGCAGTGCGAATGCAGCGGGGGGGCAGAACACCGGGGAGCTGTTTTTT.

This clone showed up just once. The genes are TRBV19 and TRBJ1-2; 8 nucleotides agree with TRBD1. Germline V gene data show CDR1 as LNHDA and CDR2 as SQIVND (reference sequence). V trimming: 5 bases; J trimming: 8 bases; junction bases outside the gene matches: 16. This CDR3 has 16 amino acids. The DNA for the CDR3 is TGTGCCAGTAGTTCCGGCCCTCGGACAGGGACGATCGGCTACACCTTC. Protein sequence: CASSSGPRTGTIGYTF.

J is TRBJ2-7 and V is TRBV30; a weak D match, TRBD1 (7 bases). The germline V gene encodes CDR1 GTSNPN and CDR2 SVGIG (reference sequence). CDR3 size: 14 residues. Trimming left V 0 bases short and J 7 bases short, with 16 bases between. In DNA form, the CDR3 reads TGTGCCTGGAGTGTACTGATGCAGGGGGGAGAGCAGTACTTC. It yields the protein CAWSVLMQGGEQYF.

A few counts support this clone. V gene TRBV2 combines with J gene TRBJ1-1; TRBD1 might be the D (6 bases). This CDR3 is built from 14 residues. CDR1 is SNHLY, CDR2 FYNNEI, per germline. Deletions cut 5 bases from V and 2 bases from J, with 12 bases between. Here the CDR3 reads CASSTPQGNTEAFF. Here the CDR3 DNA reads TGTGCCAGCAGTACGCCACAGGGAAACACTGAAGCTTTCTTT.

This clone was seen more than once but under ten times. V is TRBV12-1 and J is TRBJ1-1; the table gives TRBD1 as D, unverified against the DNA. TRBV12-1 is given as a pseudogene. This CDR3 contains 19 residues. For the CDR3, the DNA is TGTGCCAGCAGCTTTGCGCCGATGGGCAGGGGCTTTGGGAACACTGAAGCTTTCTTT. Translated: CASSFAPMGRGFGNTEAFF.

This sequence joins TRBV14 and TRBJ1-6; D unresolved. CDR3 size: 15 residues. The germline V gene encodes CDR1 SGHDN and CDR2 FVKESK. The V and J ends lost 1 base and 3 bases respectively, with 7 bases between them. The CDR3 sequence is CASSQGLLYNSPLHF. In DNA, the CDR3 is TGTGCCAGCAGCCAAGGGTTACTCTATAATTCACCCCTCCACTTT.

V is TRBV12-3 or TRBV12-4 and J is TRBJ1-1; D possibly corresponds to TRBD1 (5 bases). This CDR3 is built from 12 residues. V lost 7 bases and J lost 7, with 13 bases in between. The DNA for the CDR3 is TGTGCCAGCACCTGGACCCAGGGTGAAGCTTTCTTT. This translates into CASTWTQGEAFF.

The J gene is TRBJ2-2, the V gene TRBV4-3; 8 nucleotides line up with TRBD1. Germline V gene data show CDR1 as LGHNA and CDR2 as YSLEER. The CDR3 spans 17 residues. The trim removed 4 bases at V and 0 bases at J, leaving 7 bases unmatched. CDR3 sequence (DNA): TGCGCCAGCAGCCGCTGGACAGGGAACTCGAACACCGGGGAGCTGTTTTTT. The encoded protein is CASSRWTGNSNTGELFF.

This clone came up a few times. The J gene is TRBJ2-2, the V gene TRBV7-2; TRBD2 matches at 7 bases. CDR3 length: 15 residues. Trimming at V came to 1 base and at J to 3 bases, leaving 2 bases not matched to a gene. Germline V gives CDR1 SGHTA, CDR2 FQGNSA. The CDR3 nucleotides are TGTGCCAGCAGCTTAGTGGGAGGGGACACCGGGGAGCTGTTTTTT. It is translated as CASSLVGGDTGELFF.

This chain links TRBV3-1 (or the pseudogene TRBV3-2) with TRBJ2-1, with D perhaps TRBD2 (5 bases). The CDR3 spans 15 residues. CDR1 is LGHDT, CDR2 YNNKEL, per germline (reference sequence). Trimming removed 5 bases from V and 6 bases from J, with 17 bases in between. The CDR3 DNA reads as TGTGCCAGCAGCGCTTCCGGGATAAATAGCAATGAGCAGTTCTTC. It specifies CASSASGINSNEQFF.

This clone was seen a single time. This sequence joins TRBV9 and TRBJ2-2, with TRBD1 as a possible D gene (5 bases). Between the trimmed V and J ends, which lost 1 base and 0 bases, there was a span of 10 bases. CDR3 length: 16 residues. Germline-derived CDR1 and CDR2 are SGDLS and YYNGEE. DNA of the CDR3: TGTGCCAGCAGCGTACGTGGCAGGGCGAACACCGGGGAGCTGTTTTTT. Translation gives CASSVRGRANTGELFF.

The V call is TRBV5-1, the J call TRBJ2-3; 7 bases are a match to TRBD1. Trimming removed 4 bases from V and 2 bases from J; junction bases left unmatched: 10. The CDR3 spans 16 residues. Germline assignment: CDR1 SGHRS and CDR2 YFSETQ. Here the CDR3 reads CASSVTWDSSTDTQYF. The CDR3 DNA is TGCGCCAGCAGCGTGACTTGGGACAGCTCCACAGATACGCAGTATTTT.

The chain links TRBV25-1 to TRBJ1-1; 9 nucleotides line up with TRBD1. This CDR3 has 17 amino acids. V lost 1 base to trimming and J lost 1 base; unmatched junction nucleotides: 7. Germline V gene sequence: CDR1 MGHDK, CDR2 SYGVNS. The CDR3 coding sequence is TGTGCCAGCAGTGAATGGGGACAGGGCCTCTCGAACACTGAAGCTTTCTTT. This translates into CASSEWGQGLSNTEAFF.

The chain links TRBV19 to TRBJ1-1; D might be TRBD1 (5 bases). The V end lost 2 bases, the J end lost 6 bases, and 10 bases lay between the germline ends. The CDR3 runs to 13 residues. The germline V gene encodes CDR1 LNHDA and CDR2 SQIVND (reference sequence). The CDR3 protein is CASSIQGFSEAFF. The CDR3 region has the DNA TGTGCCAGTAGTATACAGGGTTTTTCTGAAGCTTTCTTT.

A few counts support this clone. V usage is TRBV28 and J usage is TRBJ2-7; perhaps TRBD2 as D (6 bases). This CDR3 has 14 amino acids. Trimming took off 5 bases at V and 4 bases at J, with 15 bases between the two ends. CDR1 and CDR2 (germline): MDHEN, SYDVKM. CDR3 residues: CASSRVGSRYEQYF. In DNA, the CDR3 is TGTGCCAGCAGTCGCGTCGGGAGTCGGTACGAGCAGTACTTC.